This entry is about one T cell receptor (beta chain). Its target is unknown. This CDR3 is 15 amino acids long. The germline V gene has CDR1 MNHEY and CDR2 SVGAGI. Each sample's input was roughly 250 ng genomic DNA, some 40,000 genome equivalents. TRB rearrangements were amplified by touch-down multiplex PCR with mixed TRB-A/B primers. Reprocessing the multiplex PCR reads, TCRdb reports a single entry for every CDR3 protein and omits DNA. The sample spans over 3,000 distinct CDR3 sequences; the ten largest clones claim roughly 15%. This record belongs to a study of T cell clusters in autoimmune cytopenias. Broader study findings: No cluster-lack signature appeared between secondary cytopenia and chronic lymphocytic leukemia patients, apparently due to lymphoma masking. The T cell clusters came from computational analysis alone and lack functional validation. Primary autoimmune cytopenia patients appeared to lack physiological T cell clusters present in healthy donors. TRB repertoire shifts in secondary cytopenia and chronic lymphocytic leukemia mostly reflected lymphoma, not autoimmunity.

Sequencing was carried out using peripheral blood. This TCR came from a human donor with an autoimmune cytopenia or autoimmune hepatitis (not recorded which). The chain couples TRBV6-5 to TRBJ2-3. The CDR3 sequence is CASSPTYTSADTQYF.